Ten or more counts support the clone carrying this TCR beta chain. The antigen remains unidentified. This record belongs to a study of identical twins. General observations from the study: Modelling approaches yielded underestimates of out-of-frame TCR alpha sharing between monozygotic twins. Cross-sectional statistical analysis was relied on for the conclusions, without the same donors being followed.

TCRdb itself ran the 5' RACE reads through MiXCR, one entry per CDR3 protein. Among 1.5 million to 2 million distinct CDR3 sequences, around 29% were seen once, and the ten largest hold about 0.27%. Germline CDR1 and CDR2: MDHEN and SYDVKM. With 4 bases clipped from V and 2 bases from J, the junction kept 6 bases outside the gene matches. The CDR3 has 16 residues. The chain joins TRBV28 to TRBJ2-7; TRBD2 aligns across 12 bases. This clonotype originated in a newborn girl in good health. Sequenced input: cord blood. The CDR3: CASSSSLAGGTYEQYF. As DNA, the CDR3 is TGTGCCAGCAGTTCCTCCCTAGCGGGGGGGACCTACGAGCAGTACTTC.